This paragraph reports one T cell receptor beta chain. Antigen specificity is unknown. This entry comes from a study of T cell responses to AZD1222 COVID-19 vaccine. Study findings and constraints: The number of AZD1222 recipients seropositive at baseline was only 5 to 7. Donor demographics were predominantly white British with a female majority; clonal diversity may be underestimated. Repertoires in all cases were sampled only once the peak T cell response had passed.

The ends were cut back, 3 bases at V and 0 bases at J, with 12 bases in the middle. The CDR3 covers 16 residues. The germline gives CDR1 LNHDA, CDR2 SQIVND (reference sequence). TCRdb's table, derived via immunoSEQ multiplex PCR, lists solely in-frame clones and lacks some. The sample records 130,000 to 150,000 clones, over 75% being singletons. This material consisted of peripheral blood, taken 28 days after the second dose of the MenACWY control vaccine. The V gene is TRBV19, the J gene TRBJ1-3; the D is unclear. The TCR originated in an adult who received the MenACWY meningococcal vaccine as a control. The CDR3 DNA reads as TGTGCCAGTAGTATGGCCCTCGCCGGCTCTGGAAACACCATATATTTT. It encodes CASSMALAGSGNTIYF. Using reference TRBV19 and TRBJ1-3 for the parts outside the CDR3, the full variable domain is DGGITQSPKYLFRKEGQNVTLSCEQNLNHDAMYWYRQDPGQGLRLIYYSQIVNDFQKGDIAEGYSVSREKKESFPLTVTSAQKNPTAFYLCASSMALAGSGNTIYFGEGSWLTVV.